This entry lists 20 T cell receptor beta chains sequenced from one sample in a study of CD8+ T cells in alopecia areata. Once RNA had been extracted, it was reverse transcribed into cDNA to act as the sequencing template. Libraries were prepared by immunoSEQ multiplex PCR; TCRdb keeps only in-frame clonotypes and omits some of them. The sample has 200,000 to 250,000 clones, 50% to 65% seen once. Source: CD4+ T cells sorted from blood, taken at week 0. The receptors were sampled from a human donor with alopecia areata.

This clone was seen a few times. V and J are TRBV4-2 and TRBJ2-1, with 9 bases that match TRBD2. CDR1 and CDR2 (germline): LGHNA, YNFKEQ. The CDR3 runs 19 residues. J lost 3 bases, V lost 1 base, and 13 bases had no gene match. CDR3 nucleotides: TGTGCCAGCAGCCAAGTAGGGGCTAGCGGGATAAACAGCTACAATGAGCAGTTCTTC. Translating it yields CASSQVGASGINSYNEQFF.

The chain uses TRBV5-1 and TRBJ2-1; 12 bases match TRBD2. The CDR3 sequence is 15 residues long. The V gene end was trimmed by 5 bases and the J gene end by 8 bases; junction bases not matched to a gene: 8. CDR1 and CDR2 from the germline V gene are SGHRS and YFSETQ. The CDR3 loop is CASSLAGGPRDEQFF. CDR3 DNA sequence: TGCGCCAGCAGTCTAGCGGGAGGGCCTCGAGATGAGCAGTTCTTC.

This clone appeared a few times. The CDR3 spells CASSPRARGANYGYTF. The DNA of the CDR3 is TGTGCCAGCAGCCCGAGGGCCCGGGGAGCTAACTATGGCTACACCTTC. This chain links TRBV11-2 with TRBJ1-2; D ambiguous. V was shortened by 5 bases and J by 0 bases, with 16 bases between the two germline ends. The CDR3 length is 16 residues. The germline V gene has CDR1 SGHAT and CDR2 FQNNGV.

This clone was counted only a few times. The chain employs TRBV10-2 and TRBJ1-6, with D unresolved. Germline loops: CDR1 WSHSY, CDR2 SAAADI. V lost 1 base and J lost 2, with 12 bases in between. This CDR3 has 17 residues. The CDR3 sequence is CASSEWSRVPYNSPLHF. CDR3 in DNA: TGCGCCAGCAGTGAGTGGTCAAGGGTGCCCTATAATTCACCCCTCCACTTT.

This sequence joins TRBV6-1 and TRBJ1-2; TRBD1 is a possible D gene (5 bases). V was cut by 2 bases and J by 4 bases, with 17 bases left in between. The CDR3 length is 16 residues. Looked up from germline, CDR1 is MNHNS and CDR2 is SASEGT. Here the CDR3 reads CASSESVSQGSYGYTF. For the CDR3, the DNA is TGTGCCAGCAGTGAATCGGTTTCCCAGGGAAGCTATGGCTACACCTTC.

The CDR3 DNA is TGTGCCAGCAGCTTAGGCCATAGGACAGGGGCCTATAATTCACCCCTCCACTTT. Encoded protein: CASSLGHRTGAYNSPLHF. V gene TRBV13 combines with J gene TRBJ1-6; TRBD1 agrees at 9 bases. Germline-derived CDR1 and CDR2 are PRHDT and FYEKMQ (reference sequence). V gave up 0 bases and J gave up 2 bases; unmatched junction bases: 5. The CDR3 is made up of 18 amino acids.

The chain carries TRBV11-2 and TRBJ2-1; D is perhaps TRBD2 (7 bases). The CDR3 loop spans 15 amino acids. V lost 5 bases to trimming and J lost 6 bases, with 17 bases between them. Germline V gene data show CDR1 as SGHAT and CDR2 as FQNNGV. The CDR3, as DNA: TGTGCCAGCAGCCTGCTGGGGGAGGGGGGCAATGAGCAGTTCTTC. This gives the protein CASSLLGEGGNEQFF. Combining the CDR3 with reference TRBV11-2 and TRBJ2-1 gives the whole variable domain EAGVAQSPRYKIIEKRQSVAFWCNPISGHATLYWYQQILGQGPKLLIQFQNNGVVDDSQLPKDRFSAERLKGVDSTLKIQPAKLEDSAVYLCASSLLGEGGNEQFFGPGTRLTVL.

This clone was counted a few times. The J gene is TRBJ2-4, the V gene TRBV6-6, with 8 bases aligning to TRBD1. This CDR3 has 15 amino acids. With V trimmed by 7 bases and J by 0 bases, 5 bases remained unmatched. Germline V lookup: CDR1 MNHNY, CDR2 SVGAGI (reference sequence). The CDR3 loop reads CASIGDRLAKNIQYF. CDR3 DNA: TGTGCCAGCATTGGGGACAGGCTAGCCAAAAACATTCAGTACTTC.

V and J are TRBV5-1 and TRBJ1-2, with 10 positions matching TRBD1. V trimming: 4 bases; J trimming: 4 bases; junction bases outside the gene matches: 7. The CDR3 runs 15 residues. Germline CDR1 SGHRS, CDR2 YFSETQ. This CDR3 is CASSGGTGVAYGYTF. Here the CDR3 DNA reads TGCGCCAGCAGCGGCGGGACAGGGGTTGCCTATGGCTACACCTTC.

The rearrangement links TRBV6-5 to TRBJ2-7; the D is unclear. The V gene lost 3 bases and the J gene lost 2 bases, with 14 bases spanning the gap. Germline V gene data show CDR1 as MNHEY and CDR2 as SVGAGI. This CDR3 has 15 amino acids. CDR3 nucleotides: TGTGCCAGCAGTTATGACTTTAGGGCCCCCTACGAGCAGTACTTC. Translating it yields CASSYDFRAPYEQYF.

The chain couples TRBV11-2 to TRBJ2-7; D is perhaps TRBD1 or TRBD2 (6 bases each). Germline-derived CDR1 and CDR2 are SGHAT and FQNNGV. The germline V and J ends were trimmed by 2 bases and 3 bases, with 14 bases remaining between them. This CDR3 comprises 15 residues. The CDR3 DNA is TGTGCCAGCAGCTTACAGGGGCAGGGAGGCTACGAGCAGTACTTC. It translates to CASSLQGQGGYEQYF. Full variable domain (rest looked up from reference TRBV11-2 and TRBJ2-7): EAGVAQSPRYKIIEKRQSVAFWCNPISGHATLYWYQQILGQGPKLLIQFQNNGVVDDSQLPKDRFSAERLKGVDSTLKIQPAKLEDSAVYLCASSLQGQGGYEQYFGPGTRLTVT.

This clone was counted between two and nine times. This chain links TRBV13 with TRBJ2-1, with a tentative D call TRBD2 (6 bases). CDR1 is PRHDT and CDR2 is FYEKMQ in the germline V gene (reference sequence). This CDR3 contains 16 residues. The V end was cut by 2 bases, the J end by 5 bases, with 16 bases between. CDR3 in amino acids: CASSLSPPGGNNEQFF. CDR3 in DNA: TGTGCCAGCAGCTTAAGCCCTCCCGGGGGTAACAATGAGCAGTTCTTC.

The chain carries TRBV4-1 and TRBJ2-7, with 8 bases aligning to TRBD2. The trim removed 8 bases at V and 6 bases at J, leaving 12 bases unmatched. CDR1 is MGHRA and CDR2 is YSYEKL in the germline V gene. The CDR3 contains 14 residues. CDR3 DNA: TGCGCCAGCGCCTCCGGACTAGCTTCAACCGAGCAGTACTTC. This sequence encodes CASASGLASTEQYF.

This clone was counted a single time. The J gene is TRBJ2-2, the V gene TRBV5-4; D unclear. Trimming removed 0 bases from V and 7 bases from J, with 7 bases in between. Germline CDR1 reads SGHNT; CDR2 reads YYREEE (reference sequence). This CDR3 has 13 residues. In DNA form, the CDR3 reads TGTGCCAGCAGCTTGGTTGGGGACGGGGAGCTGTTTTTT. Protein product: CASSLVGDGELFF.

The J gene is TRBJ2-7, the V gene TRBV7-2; 7 bases line up with TRBD1. CDR3 length: 14 residues. The trim removed 1 base at V and 6 bases at J, leaving 6 bases unmatched. From germline, CDR1 is SGHTA and CDR2 FQGNSA. In DNA form, the CDR3 reads TGTGCCAGCAGCTTAGTGAAGGGGGCCTCCGAGCAGTACTTC. This gives the protein CASSLVKGASEQYF.

The chain carries TRBV19 and TRBJ2-1; tentative D call: TRBD2 (6 bases). CDR3 size: 12 residues. Germline assignment: CDR1 LNHDA and CDR2 SQIVND (reference sequence). V shed 11 bases and J shed 2 bases, with 10 bases lying between them. Here the CDR3 DNA reads TGTGCCGTGAAGCGGGCCTACAATGAGCAGTTCTTC. Translation gives CAVKRAYNEQFF.

This clone was counted a few times. This chain links TRBV7-2 with TRBJ2-3; D is unresolved. The V gene lost 1 base and the J gene lost 3 bases, with 11 bases spanning the gap. This CDR3 has 15 residues. From germline, CDR1 is SGHTA and CDR2 FQGNSA. The CDR3 is CASSLDPKRTDTQYF. In DNA form, the CDR3 reads TGTGCCAGCAGCTTAGACCCGAAGAGGACAGATACGCAGTATTTT. Supplemented by reference TRBV7-2 and TRBJ2-3, the full variable domain reads GAGVSQSPSNKVTEKGKDVELRCDPISGHTALYWYRQSLGQGLEFLIYFQGNSAPDKSGLPSDRFSAERTGGSVSTLTIQRTQQEDSAVYLCASSLDPKRTDTQYFGPGTRLTVL.

This sequence joins TRBV2 and TRBJ1-6; TRBD1 agrees at 7 bases. The CDR3 is 13 amino acids. Trimming removed 6 bases from V and 10 bases from J; junction bases left unmatched: 6. In germline, CDR1 is SNHLY, CDR2 FYNNEI. Here the CDR3 reads CASRAGGGSPLHF. CDR3 coding DNA: TGTGCCAGCAGAGCAGGGGGAGGATCACCCCTCCACTTT.

This clone was observed a few times. V usage is TRBV30 and J usage is TRBJ2-3; perhaps D is TRBD1 or TRBD2 (5 bases each). The CDR3 consists of 15 residues. CDR1 is GTSNPN and CDR2 is SVGIG in the germline V gene (reference sequence). Trimming cost V 1 base and J 4 bases, with 15 bases left between them. Written as DNA, the CDR3 is TGTGCCTGGAGTGCCCGGATCCTGGGGGCAGATACGCAGTATTTT. Amino acid sequence: CAWSARILGADTQYF.

The chain couples TRBV18 to TRBJ2-4, with D maybe TRBD1 (6 bases). This CDR3 has 13 amino acids. Germline CDR1 reads KGHSH; CDR2 reads LQKENI. V dropped 10 bases and J dropped 0 bases, with 10 bases sitting between them. The CDR3 nucleotides read TGTGCCACCCGACAGGTAGCCAAAAACATTCAGTACTTC. Protein sequence: CATRQVAKNIQYF.